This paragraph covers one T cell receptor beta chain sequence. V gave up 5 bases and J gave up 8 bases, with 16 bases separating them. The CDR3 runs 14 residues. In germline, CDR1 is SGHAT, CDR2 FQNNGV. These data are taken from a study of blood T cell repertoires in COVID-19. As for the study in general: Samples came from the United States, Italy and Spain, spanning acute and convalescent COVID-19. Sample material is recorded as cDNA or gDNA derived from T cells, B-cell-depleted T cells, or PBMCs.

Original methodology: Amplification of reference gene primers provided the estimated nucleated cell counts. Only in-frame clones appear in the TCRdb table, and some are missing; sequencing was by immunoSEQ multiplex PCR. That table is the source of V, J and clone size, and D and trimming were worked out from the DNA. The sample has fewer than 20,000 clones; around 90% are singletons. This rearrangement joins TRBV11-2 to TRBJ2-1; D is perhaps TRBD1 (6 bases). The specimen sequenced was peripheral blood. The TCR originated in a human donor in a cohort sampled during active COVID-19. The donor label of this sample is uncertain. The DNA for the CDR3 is TGTGCCAGCAGCCAAATCAGGGGCGGCTATGAGCAGTTCTTC. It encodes CASSQIRGGYEQFF. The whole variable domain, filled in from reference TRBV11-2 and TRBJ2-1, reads EAGVAQSPRYKIIEKRQSVAFWCNPISGHATLYWYQQILGQGPKLLIQFQNNGVVDDSQLPKDRFSAERLKGVDSTLKIQPAKLEDSAVYLCASSQIRGGYEQFFGPGTRLTVL.